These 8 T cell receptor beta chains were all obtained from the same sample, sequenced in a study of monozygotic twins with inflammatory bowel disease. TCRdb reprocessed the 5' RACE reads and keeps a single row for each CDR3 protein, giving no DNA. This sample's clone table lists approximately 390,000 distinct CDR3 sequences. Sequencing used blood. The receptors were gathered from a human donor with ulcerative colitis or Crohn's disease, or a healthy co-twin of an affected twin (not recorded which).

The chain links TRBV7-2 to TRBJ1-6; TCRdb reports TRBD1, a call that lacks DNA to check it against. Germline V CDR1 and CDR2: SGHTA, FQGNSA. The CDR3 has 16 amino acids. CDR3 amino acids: CASSLRGRQGASPLHF.

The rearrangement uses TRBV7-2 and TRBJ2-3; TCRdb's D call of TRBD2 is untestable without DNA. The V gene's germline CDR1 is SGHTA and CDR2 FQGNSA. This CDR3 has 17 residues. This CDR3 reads CASSLSSGRAGSDTQYF. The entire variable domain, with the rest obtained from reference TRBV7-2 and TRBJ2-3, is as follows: GAGVSQSPSNKVTEKGKDVELRCDPISGHTALYWYRQSLGQGLEFLIYFQGNSAPDKSGLPSDRFSAERTGGSVSTLTIQRTQQEDSAVYLCASSLSSGRAGSDTQYFGPGTRLTVL.

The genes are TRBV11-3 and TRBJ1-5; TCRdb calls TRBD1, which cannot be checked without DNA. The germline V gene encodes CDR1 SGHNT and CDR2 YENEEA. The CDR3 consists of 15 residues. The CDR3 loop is CASSRTGGGRQPQHF.

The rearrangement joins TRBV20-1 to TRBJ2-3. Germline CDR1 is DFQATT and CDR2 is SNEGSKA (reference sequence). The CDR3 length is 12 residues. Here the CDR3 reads CSAGWSTDTQYF.

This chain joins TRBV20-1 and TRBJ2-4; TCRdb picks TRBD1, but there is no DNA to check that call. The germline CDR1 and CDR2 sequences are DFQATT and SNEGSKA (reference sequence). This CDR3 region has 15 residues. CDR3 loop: CSASVADRVANIQYF.

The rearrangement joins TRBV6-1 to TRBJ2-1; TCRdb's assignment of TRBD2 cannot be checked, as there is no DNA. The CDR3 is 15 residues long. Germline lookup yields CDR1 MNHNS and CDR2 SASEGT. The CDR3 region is CASSPGLAGIYEQFF.

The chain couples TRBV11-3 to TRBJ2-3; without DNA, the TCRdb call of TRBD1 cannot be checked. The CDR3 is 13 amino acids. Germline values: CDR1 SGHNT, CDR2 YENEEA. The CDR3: CASSATRRDTQYF.

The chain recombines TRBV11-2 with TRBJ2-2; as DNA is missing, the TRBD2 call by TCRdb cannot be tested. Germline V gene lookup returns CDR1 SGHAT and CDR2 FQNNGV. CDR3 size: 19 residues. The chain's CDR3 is CASSLGPGGLAGSTGELFF. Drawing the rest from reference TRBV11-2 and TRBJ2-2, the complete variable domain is EAGVAQSPRYKIIEKRQSVAFWCNPISGHATLYWYQQILGQGPKLLIQFQNNGVVDDSQLPKDRFSAERLKGVDSTLKIQPAKLEDSAVYLCASSLGPGGLAGSTGELFFGEGSRLTVL.